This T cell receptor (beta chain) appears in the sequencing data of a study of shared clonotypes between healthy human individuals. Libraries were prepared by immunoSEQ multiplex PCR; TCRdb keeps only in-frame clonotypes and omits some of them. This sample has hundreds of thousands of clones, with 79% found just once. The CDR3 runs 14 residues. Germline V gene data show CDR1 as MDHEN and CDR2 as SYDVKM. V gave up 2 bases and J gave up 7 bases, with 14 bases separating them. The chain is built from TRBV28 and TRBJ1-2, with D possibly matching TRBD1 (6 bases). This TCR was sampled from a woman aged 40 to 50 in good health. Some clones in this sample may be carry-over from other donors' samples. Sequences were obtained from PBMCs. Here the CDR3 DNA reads TGTGCCAGCAGTTTAAATGGGGGGCTTGGTGGCTACACCTTC. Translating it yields CASSLNGGLGGYTF.